Sequencing of this T cell receptor beta chain was carried out in a study of blood T cell repertoires in COVID-19. Study as a whole: Samples of COVID-19 (acute and convalescent) were obtained from the United States, Italy and Spain. Sample material is recorded as cDNA or gDNA derived from T cells, B-cell-depleted T cells, or PBMCs.

Original processing notes: The assay estimated nucleated cells by amplifying reference gene primers. Produced via immunoSEQ multiplex PCR; TCRdb's table is partial and in-frame only. That table furnishes V, J and clone size, whereas the DNA furnished D and trimming. Of approximately 250,000 clones in the sample, approximately 91% are singletons; the top ten hold around 0.83%. The CDR3 runs to 13 residues. V shed 6 bases and J shed 6 bases, with 14 bases lying between them. In Seattle, patients joined the study during active infection and were tracked longitudinally. Sample: peripheral blood. This clonotype originated in a man in his thirties or forties with COVID-19, enrolled during active disease. V is TRBV12-3 or TRBV12-4 and J is TRBJ1-1; D gene uncertain. In DNA, the CDR3 is TGTGCCAGCAGCCAACGACAATATTCTGAAGCTTTCTTT. Translation gives CASSQRQYSEAFF.